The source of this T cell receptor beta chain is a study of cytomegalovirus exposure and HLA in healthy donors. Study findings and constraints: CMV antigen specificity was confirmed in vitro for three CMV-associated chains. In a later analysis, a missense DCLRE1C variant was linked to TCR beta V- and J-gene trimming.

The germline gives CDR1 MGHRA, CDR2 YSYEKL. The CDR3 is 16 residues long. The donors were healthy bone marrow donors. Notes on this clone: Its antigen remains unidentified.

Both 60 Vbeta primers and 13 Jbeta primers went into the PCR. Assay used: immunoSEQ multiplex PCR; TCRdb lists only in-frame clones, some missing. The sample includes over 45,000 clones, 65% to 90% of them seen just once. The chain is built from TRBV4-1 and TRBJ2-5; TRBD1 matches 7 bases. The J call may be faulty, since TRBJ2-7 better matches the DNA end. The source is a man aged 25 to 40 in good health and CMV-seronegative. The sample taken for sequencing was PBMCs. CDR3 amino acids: CASSPLPRGKGYEQYF. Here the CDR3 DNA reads TGCGCCAGCAGCCCCCTGCCCAGGGGGAAAGGGTACGAGCAGTACTTC.